These T cell receptor beta chains were read from a single sample in a study of control samples from healthy donors and cancer patients. Some clones are missing from TCRdb's copy, which holds only in-frame ones; the method was immunoSEQ multiplex PCR. The sample lists about 160,000 clones; 85% to 90% were seen once. The specimen was blood. Receptors were obtained from a man aged 25 to 45 in good health. The CDR3 runs from the conserved cysteine through the conserved F or W. Each record gives: CDR3 length, J gene, D gene, V gene, clone size, CDR3 protein, CDR3 DNA. A D gene is named only where the DNA matches it firmly. Size is stated for part of the rows, as once, few or many counts, or as a class when the clone is expanded.

>15|TRBJ2-1|TRBD2|TRBV27|.
CASIKGLAGVNEQFF
TGTGCCAGTATAAAGGGACTAGCGGGAGTGAATGAGCAGTTCTTC
>12|TRBJ2-7|.|TRBV18|.
CASSVQAGEQYF
TGTGCCAGCTCGGTACAGGCGGGCGAGCAGTACTTC
>15|TRBJ1-3|TRBD1|TRBV11-2|few
CASSLPLGGGNTIYF
TGTGCCAGCAGCTTACCGTTAGGGGGCGGAAACACCATATATTTT
>13|TRBJ1-1|.|TRBV9|.
CASSLRGNTEAFF
TGTGCCAGCAGCCTTAGGGGGAACACTGAAGCTTTCTTT
>13|TRBJ1-1|TRBD1|TRBV5-1|once
CASSLAGTVEAFF
TGCGCCAGCAGCTTGGCCGGGACAGTCGAAGCTTTCTTT
>14|TRBJ2-7|.|TRBV28|.
CASSSRQVLSEQYF
TGTGCCAGCAGTAGTCGACAGGTACTGAGCGAGCAGTACTTC
>15|TRBJ2-7|TRBD1|TRBV6-2/TRBV6-3|.
CASSLTGTGNYEQYF
TGTGCCAGCAGTCTCACCGGGACAGGGAACTACGAGCAGTACTTC
>13|TRBJ1-1|.|TRBV30|once
CAWRVQSNTEAFF
TGTGCCTGGAGGGTCCAGTCGAACACTGAAGCTTTCTTT
>15|TRBJ2-2|.|TRBV27|.
CASSFTGIAPGELFF
TGTGCCAGCAGTTTCACAGGGATTGCTCCCGGGGAGCTGTTTTTT
>12|TRBJ2-1|TRBD2|TRBV28|.
CASSLKRGEQFF
TGTGCCAGCAGTTTAAAGCGGGGTGAGCAGTTCTTC
>13|TRBJ2-1|.|TRBV2|.
CASTLQIGHRQFF
TGTGCCAGCACCCTCCAAATCGGACACAGGCAGTTCTTC
>15|TRBJ1-4|.|TRBV6-2/TRBV6-3|medium-sized
CASSYRTAKVEKLFF
TGTGCCAGCAGTTACCGGACGGCCAAAGTTGAAAAACTGTTTTTT
>12|TRBJ1-1|.|TRBV28|.
CASSPLGGEAFF
TGTGCCAGCAGCCCCCTAGGGGGTGAAGCTTTCTTT
>13|TRBJ2-5|.|TRBV18|.
CASSPPSQETQYF
TGTGCCAGCTCACCACCCTCCCAAGAGACCCAGTACTTC
>13|TRBJ2-7|.|TRBV6-5|.
CASRSDSTYEQYF
TGTGCCAGCAGATCGGACTCAACCTACGAGCAGTACTTC
>15|TRBJ2-1|TRBD2|TRBV27|once
CASSRTSGRGNEQFF
TGTGCCAGCAGTCGGACTAGCGGGAGGGGAAATGAGCAGTTCTTC
>13|TRBJ2-7|.|TRBV30|.
CAWSVKALWEQYF
TGTGCCTGGAGTGTAAAAGCCCTTTGGGAGCAGTACTTC
>12|TRBJ1-2|.|TRBV11-3|.
CASSSSGYGYTF
TGTGCCAGCAGCTCATCAGGGTATGGCTACACCTTC
>18|TRBJ2-1|TRBD2|TRBV15|.
CATSRDGTSGFSYNEQFF
TGTGCCACCAGCAGAGATGGGACTAGCGGGTTCTCCTACAATGAGCAGTTCTTC
>12|TRBJ2-3|.|TRBV28|.
CASSFLTDTQYF
TGTGCCAGCAGCTTCCTCACAGATACGCAGTATTTT
>17|TRBJ2-7|.|TRBV15|once
CATSRDRGGGNVGEQYF
TGTGCCACCAGCAGAGATCGTGGAGGGGGGAATGTGGGAGAGCAGTACTTC
>15|TRBJ2-1|TRBD2|TRBV7-2|once
CASSETSASYNEQFF
TGTGCCAGCAGCGAAACTAGCGCTTCCTACAATGAGCAGTTCTTC
>16|TRBJ2-2|.|TRBV13|.
CASSSGTHWGTGELFF
TGTGCCAGCAGCTCCGGGACACATTGGGGCACCGGGGAGCTGTTTTTT
>16|TRBJ1-3|.|TRBV27|.
CASSLSSRSTGNTIYF
TGTGCCAGCAGTTTATCTTCCAGATCCACTGGAAACACCATATATTTT
>14|TRBJ1-1|.|TRBV5-1|.
CASSLAGGNTEAFF
TGCGCCAGCAGCTTGGCGGGGGGGAACACTGAAGCTTTCTTT
>11|TRBJ2-7|.|TRBV2|.
CASSEEAYQYF
TGTGCCAGCAGTGAAGAGGCGTACCAGTACTTC
>17|TRBJ2-7|.|TRBV6-1|.
CASSEEINRVRPYEQYF
TGTGCCAGCAGTGAAGAAATAAACAGGGTGAGACCCTACGAGCAGTACTTC
>15|TRBJ2-5|TRBD2|TRBV3-1/TRBV3-2|.
CASSRISGSGETQYF
TGTGCCAGCAGCCGAATTAGCGGGAGTGGGGAGACCCAGTACTTC
>14|TRBJ2-5|TRBD2|TRBV27|.
CASSFGTSGETQYF
TGTGCCAGCAGTTTCGGGACTAGCGGGGAGACCCAGTACTTC
>15|TRBJ1-1|.|TRBV5-4|.
CASSYRTERNTEAFF
TGTGCCAGCAGCTATCGGACGGAGAGGAACACTGAAGCTTTCTTT
>13|TRBJ1-6|.|TRBV14|few
CASSQRLNSPLHF
TGTGCCAGCAGTCAAAGACTTAATTCACCCCTCCACTTT
>12|TRBJ1-2|.|TRBV7-9|.
CASSPLGQFYTF
TGTGCCAGCAGCCCCCTGGGGCAGTTTTACACCTTC
>13|TRBJ2-7|.|TRBV6-1|once
CASSELGAYEQYF
TGTGCCAGCAGTGAGCTAGGGGCCTACGAGCAGTACTTC
>15|TRBJ2-1|TRBD2|TRBV6-5|once
CASSPRASGNNEQFF
TGTGCCAGCAGTCCCAGGGCTAGCGGAAACAATGAGCAGTTCTTC
>18|TRBJ1-5|TRBD1|TRBV5-5|once
CASSLGGTGFYADQPQHF
TGTGCCAGCAGCTTGGGGGGGACAGGGTTCTACGCCGATCAGCCCCAGCATTTT
>14|TRBJ2-7|TRBD1|TRBV4-2|.
CASSQGGGTGEQYF
TGTGCCAGCAGCCAAGGTGGAGGGACAGGGGAGCAGTACTTC
>15|TRBJ2-7|TRBD1|TRBV18|.
CASSRPGQEPYEQYF
TGTGCCAGCTCACGTCCGGGACAGGAACCCTACGAGCAGTACTTC
>15|TRBJ1-5|.|TRBV6-5|.
CASRLTGSSNQPQHF
TGTGCCAGCAGGCTCACAGGATCGAGCAATCAGCCCCAGCATTTT
>14|TRBJ2-3|TRBD1|TRBV6-6|.
CASSDRGRADTQYF
TGTGCCAGCTCGGACAGGGGACGGGCAGATACGCAGTATTTT
>15|TRBJ1-1|.|TRBV18|.
CASSPPPPADTEAFF
TGTGCCAGCTCACCACCCCCCCCGGCGGACACTGAAGCTTTCTTT
>14|TRBJ2-7|TRBD1|TRBV5-5|.
CASSLVQGVYEQYF
TGTGCCAGCAGCTTGGTCCAGGGGGTCTACGAGCAGTACTTC
>17|TRBJ1-6|TRBD1|TRBV25-1|.
CASSARLTGQGGSPLHF
TGTGCCAGCAGTGCCCGTCTAACGGGACAGGGAGGTTCACCCCTCCACTTT
>13|TRBJ2-2|.|TRBV6-4|many
CASSPSDTGELFF
TGTGCCAGCAGTCCCTCAGACACCGGGGAGCTGTTTTTT
>11|TRBJ2-1|.|TRBV7-9|.
CASSYFDEQFF
TGTGCCAGCAGCTATTTTGATGAGCAGTTCTTC
>16|TRBJ2-6|.|TRBV11-3|.
CASSPGPSSGANVLTF
TGTGCCAGCAGCCCTGGGCCAAGCTCTGGGGCCAACGTCCTGACTTTC
>16|TRBJ2-1|TRBD2|TRBV5-6|.
CASSTLAGGAYNEQFF
TGTGCCAGCAGCACCCTAGCGGGAGGGGCTTACAATGAGCAGTTCTTC
>13|TRBJ2-3|.|TRBV3-1/TRBV3-2|.
CASSQPWGDTQYF
TGTGCCAGCAGCCAACCATGGGGAGATACGCAGTATTTT
>13|TRBJ1-2|.|TRBV24-1|once
CATSDGQGYGYTF
TGTGCCACCAGTGACGGACAAGGCTATGGCTACACCTTC
>13|TRBJ1-5|.|TRBV3-1/TRBV3-2|once
CASSQPKEGPQHF
TGTGCCAGCAGCCAGCCGAAGGAGGGGCCCCAGCATTTT
>15|TRBJ1-1|TRBD1|TRBV19|.
CASTPDRGGVTEAFF
TGTGCCAGTACTCCGGACAGGGGAGGGGTCACTGAAGCTTTCTTT